What follows are 3 T cell receptor beta chains derived from one specimen sequenced in a study of beta chain features in type 1 diabetes. General study results and limits: TCRB CDR3s from Type 1 diabetes patients were moderately but significantly shorter in all four CD4+ subsets.

Their antigens remain unidentified. Expressed TCRB transcripts got sequenced, as all isolated RNA was reverse transcribed. Sequencing was performed with immunoSEQ multiplex PCR; in TCRdb, only in-frame clones are kept and a portion is missing. Of fewer than 300,000 clones listed, approximately 10% are singletons. The source material was naive CD4+ T cells from blood. The receptors were gathered from a man under 40 with type 1 diabetes.

This chain links TRBV14 with TRBJ2-7, with TRBD2 matching 12 bases. This CDR3 comprises 15 residues. V gave up 4 bases and J gave up 4 bases; unmatched junction bases: 5. From germline, CDR1 is SGHDN and CDR2 FVKESK. CDR3 amino acids: CASSPMTSGGYEQYF. The CDR3 DNA reads as TGTGCCAGCAGCCCCATGACTAGCGGGGGTTACGAGCAGTACTTC. Looking up the rest from reference TRBV14 and TRBJ2-7 gives the full variable domain: EAGVTQFPSHSVIEKGQTVTLRCDPISGHDNLYWYRRVMGKEIKFLLHFVKESKQDESGMPNNRFLAERTGGTYSTLKVQPAELEDSGVYFCASSPMTSGGYEQYFGPGTRLTVT.

This clone was detected only a few times. This chain connects TRBV11-2 to TRBJ1-6, with 8 bases lining up with TRBD1. Germline V gene lookup returns CDR1 SGHAT and CDR2 FQNNGV. The CDR3 has 15 residues. The V gene end was trimmed by 1 base and the J gene end by 8 bases; junction bases not matched to a gene: 4. The CDR3 DNA is TGTGCCAGCAGCTTAGGGAGGACAGGGTATTCACCCCTCCACTTT. Translated: CASSLGRTGYSPLHF.

This clone was seen more than once but under ten times. CDR3: CAWGNRVTEAFF. The CDR3 nucleotides are TGTGCCTGGGGGAACAGGGTCACTGAAGCTTTCTTT. The chain combines TRBV30 with TRBJ1-1; a weak D match, TRBD1 (6 bases). Between the trimmed V and J ends, which lost 5 bases and 4 bases, there was a span of 11 bases. Germline lookup yields CDR1 GTSNPN and CDR2 SVGIG (reference sequence). This CDR3 contains 12 residues. The full variable domain, in which reference TRBV30 and TRBJ1-1 provide the parts outside the CDR3, is SQTIHQWPATLVQPVGSPLSLECTVEGTSNPNLYWYRQAAGRGLQLLFYSVGIGQISSEVPQNLSASRPQDRQFILSSKKLLLSDSGFYLCAWGNRVTEAFFGQGTRLTVV.